This T cell receptor (beta chain) was profiled in a study of spatial heterogeneity in lung cancer. Across the study: Donors were around 70 untreated early-stage non-small cell lung cancer patients. Each time, sequencing found more beta-chain sequences than alpha-chain sequences. After resection, follow-up PBMC samples were sequenced when available, at a median of roughly 26 months later.

In the library, each TCR cDNA molecule bore its own unique molecular identifier. MiXCR, run by TCRdb on the 5' RACE reads, gives a single entry per CDR3 protein. This sample has some 110,000 distinct CDR3 sequences, with 9% to 15% found just once. Regarding time point: blood at routine non-recurrence follow-up after resection. Unsorted tumor, nontumor lung tissue or cryopreserved PBMC supplied the whole RNA. CDR3 length: 12 residues. Germline assignment: CDR1 MNHEY and CDR2 SVGEGT. Trimming took 8 bases from V and 5 from J; bases not matched to a gene: 2. This sequence originates from a male donor with early-stage non-small cell lung cancer. V usage is TRBV6-2 or TRBV6-3 and J usage is TRBJ1-5; TRBD1 agrees at 8 bases. The material sequenced was PBMCs, taken at follow-up. CDR3 protein: CASRTGHQPQHF. The CDR3 DNA sequence: TGTGCCAGCCGGACAGGGCATCAGCCCCAGCATTTT.